This T cell receptor beta chain derives from a study of low-dose radiotherapy and immunotherapy resistance in tumors. Study-wide context: The study gave patients oral aspirin 300 mg daily for four cycles from cycle 1 day 1.

The TCRs were subjected to amplification over roughly 18 PCR cycles employing a constant-region primer in conjunction with a V-primer adapter. TCRdb redid the calling of the reads with MiXCR, one entry per CDR3 protein. The sample has roughly 52,000 distinct CDR3 sequences, 33% seen once. Time point noted: after trial treatment. Treatment of the sample: LDRT plus nivolumab, ipilimumab, low-dose cyclophosphamide and aspirin (RACIN trial). Low-dose radiotherapy, low-dose cyclophosphamide, aspirin, ipilimumab and nivolumab were all given to the donors. V shed 3 bases and J 10 bases; nucleotides not matched to a gene: 5. The CDR3 extends over 14 amino acids.

The sequencing used PBMCs, collected after low-dose radiotherapy plus immunotherapy. V gene TRBV12-3 or TRBV12-4 combines with J gene TRBJ1-6; TRBD1 matches at 8 bases. The receptor's source is a male donor with rectosigmoid adenocarcinoma. CDR3 sequence: CASSFQGAQSPLHF. For the CDR3, the DNA is TGTGCCAGCAGTTTTCAGGGGGCACAGTCACCCCTCCACTTT.